The present T cell receptor beta chain was sequenced within a study of OX40 agonist ivuxolimab in advanced cancers. Study conclusions and caveats: Expanded clones belonging to CD8+ T cells outnumbered, on average, those of CD4+. Antigen specificity was not determined for the expanded peripheral T cells. Clonal expansion was seen in CD4+ and CD8+ blood T cells by week 6 at 0.1 to 3.0 mg/kg.

With 4 bases removed from V and 11 bases from J, the gap between germline ends came to 12 bases. In germline, CDR1 is MDHEN, CDR2 SYDVKM. CDR3 length: 12 residues. Sequencing used immunoSEQ multiplex PCR; TCRdb keeps in-frame clones, though not all of them. Of roughly 100,000 clones listed, 90% are singletons. As concerns this clone: Its antigen remains unidentified.

No patient had autoimmune disease or received systemic immunosuppression. The source material was CD4+ or CD8+ T cells sorted from blood, sampled in a trial of the OX40 agonist ivuxolimab. The sequence was obtained from an adult with an advanced solid tumor such as melanoma, head and neck, liver or kidney cancer. The V gene is TRBV28, the J gene TRBJ1-5; D not resolved. As DNA, the CDR3 is TGTGCCAGCAGTTCCCCCCCGGCGACCCAGCATTTT. It specifies CASSSPPATQHF.